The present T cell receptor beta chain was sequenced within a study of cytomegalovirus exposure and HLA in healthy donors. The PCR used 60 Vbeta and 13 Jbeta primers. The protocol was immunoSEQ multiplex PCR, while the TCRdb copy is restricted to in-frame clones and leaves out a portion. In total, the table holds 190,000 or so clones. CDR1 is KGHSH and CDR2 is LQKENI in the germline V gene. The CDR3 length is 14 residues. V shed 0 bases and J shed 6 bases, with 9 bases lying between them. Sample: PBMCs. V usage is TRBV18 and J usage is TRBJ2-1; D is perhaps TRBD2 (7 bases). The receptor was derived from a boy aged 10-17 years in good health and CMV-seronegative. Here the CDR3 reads CASSPPGGVNEQFF. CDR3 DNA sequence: TGTGCCAGCTCACCACCAGGGGGGGTCAATGAGCAGTTCTTC.